Below are 11 T cell receptor beta chains sequenced from a single sample in a study of blood T cell repertoires in COVID-19. The data were produced by immunoSEQ multiplex PCR, yet TCRdb's version contains in-frame clones alone and is incomplete. The table shows around 160,000 clones, with about 88% occurring only once. Sample: peripheral blood. These receptors were collected from a man in his 60s with active or convalescent COVID-19.

The chain has TRBV6-5 and TRBJ2-7; tentatively, D is TRBD1 (5 bases). This CDR3 region has 16 residues. Per germline, CDR1 MNHEY and CDR2 SVGAGI. The V and J ends lost 0 bases and 7 bases respectively, with 19 bases between them. The CDR3 is CASSYSMGMGPGEQYF. The CDR3 nucleotides are TGTGCCAGCAGTTACTCGATGGGGATGGGGCCCGGGGAGCAGTACTTC.

The chain combines TRBV7-2 with TRBJ2-2, with 8 bases matching TRBD1. CDR3 length equals 16 residues. After removal of 5 bases from V and 3 bases from J, the junction contained 8 bases not matched to a gene. Germline assignment: CDR1 SGHTA and CDR2 FQGNSA. The CDR3 reads CASSTRQGWDTGELFF. CDR3 nucleotide sequence: TGTGCCAGCAGCACCCGACAGGGGTGGGACACCGGGGAGCTGTTTTTT.

This CDR3 reads CASSEYETQYF. In DNA, the CDR3 is TGTGCCAGCAGTGAGTATGAGACCCAGTACTTC. The chain combines TRBV6-1 with TRBJ2-5; D not certain. V lost 3 bases and J lost 5, with 4 bases in between. The CDR3 spans 11 residues. CDR1 is MNHNS and CDR2 is SASEGT in the germline V gene.

The chain has TRBV6-1 and TRBJ2-7; possible D gene TRBD2, 6 bases. The CDR3 has 15 residues. Germline V gene lookup returns CDR1 MNHNS and CDR2 SASEGT. Trimming removed 3 bases from V and 2 bases from J, with 14 bases in between. Here the CDR3 reads CASSDGGTAAYEQYF. As DNA, the CDR3 is TGTGCCAGCAGTGATGGGGGGACGGCAGCCTACGAGCAGTACTTC.

J is TRBJ1-4 and V is TRBV29-1, with 10 bases fitting TRBD1. The length of the CDR3 is 17 residues. Germline trimming cut 6 bases from V and 7 bases from J; bases unmatched to any gene: 17. The germline V gene encodes CDR1 SQVTM and CDR2 ANQGSEA. The CDR3 DNA reads as TGCAGCGTCATGGGACAGGGGCGGGGTATTAATCGTGAAAAACTGTTTTTT. Residues: CSVMGQGRGINREKLFF.

The chain uses TRBV10-3 and TRBJ2-7; perhaps TRBD2 as D (6 bases). This CDR3 has 15 amino acids. CDR1 and CDR2 (germline): ENHRY, SYGVKD. With 8 bases removed from V and 0 bases from J, the gap between germline ends came to 17 bases. CDR3 sequence reads: CAISGGDGYSYEQYF. CDR3 bases: TGTGCCATCTCCGGGGGAGACGGATACTCCTACGAGCAGTACTTC.

This chain links TRBV6-5 with TRBJ2-2; 10 bases line up with TRBD2. The CDR3 spans 16 residues. With V trimmed by 4 bases and J by 5 bases, 7 bases remained unmatched. Germline values: CDR1 MNHEY, CDR2 SVGAGI. CDR3 nucleotides: TGTGCCAGCAGTTCCCGTGAACTAGCGGGAACCGGGGAGCTGTTTTTT. As protein: CASSSRELAGTGELFF.

In nucleotides, the CDR3 is TGCGCCAGCAACCCATCCGGGACAGGGGCCCCGAACACTGAAGCTTTCTTT. Its protein is CASNPSGTGAPNTEAFF. This chain uses TRBV5-1 with TRBJ1-1; 10 bases align to TRBD1. Trimming at V came to 6 bases and at J to 1 base, leaving 12 bases not matched to a gene. This CDR3 spans 17 amino acids. Germline assignment: CDR1 SGHRS and CDR2 YFSETQ.

The chain uses TRBV20-1 and TRBJ1-1, with 7 bases matching TRBD1. Looked up from germline, CDR1 is DFQATT and CDR2 is SNEGSKA (reference sequence). V shed 5 bases, J shed 11 bases, and the junction held 5 bases outside the gene matches. There are 10 residues in the CDR3. The CDR3 loop reads CSAFTGDAFF. The CDR3 DNA reads as TGCAGTGCTTTCACAGGGGACGCTTTCTTT.

The chain is built from TRBV7-2 and TRBJ2-6, with 8 nucleotides matching TRBD1. J gave up 0 bases and V 1 base, and 2 bases lay outside the gene matches. Germline lookup yields CDR1 SGHTA and CDR2 FQGNSA. The CDR3 sequence is 17 residues long. CDR3 region: CASSLDRGVSGANVLTF. Here the CDR3 DNA reads TGTGCCAGCAGCTTAGACAGGGGGGTCTCTGGGGCCAACGTCCTGACTTTC.

The chain couples TRBV18 to TRBJ1-2; D gene uncertain. CDR3 length: 14 amino acids. Trimming shortened V by 3 bases and J by 8 bases, and 16 bases separated the two germline ends. CDR1 KGHSH and CDR2 LQKENI come from the germline V gene. The CDR3 DNA is TGTGCCAGCTCACCGAGGGCCGGGTTCTTCGGCTACACCTTC. Translated: CASSPRAGFFGYTF.